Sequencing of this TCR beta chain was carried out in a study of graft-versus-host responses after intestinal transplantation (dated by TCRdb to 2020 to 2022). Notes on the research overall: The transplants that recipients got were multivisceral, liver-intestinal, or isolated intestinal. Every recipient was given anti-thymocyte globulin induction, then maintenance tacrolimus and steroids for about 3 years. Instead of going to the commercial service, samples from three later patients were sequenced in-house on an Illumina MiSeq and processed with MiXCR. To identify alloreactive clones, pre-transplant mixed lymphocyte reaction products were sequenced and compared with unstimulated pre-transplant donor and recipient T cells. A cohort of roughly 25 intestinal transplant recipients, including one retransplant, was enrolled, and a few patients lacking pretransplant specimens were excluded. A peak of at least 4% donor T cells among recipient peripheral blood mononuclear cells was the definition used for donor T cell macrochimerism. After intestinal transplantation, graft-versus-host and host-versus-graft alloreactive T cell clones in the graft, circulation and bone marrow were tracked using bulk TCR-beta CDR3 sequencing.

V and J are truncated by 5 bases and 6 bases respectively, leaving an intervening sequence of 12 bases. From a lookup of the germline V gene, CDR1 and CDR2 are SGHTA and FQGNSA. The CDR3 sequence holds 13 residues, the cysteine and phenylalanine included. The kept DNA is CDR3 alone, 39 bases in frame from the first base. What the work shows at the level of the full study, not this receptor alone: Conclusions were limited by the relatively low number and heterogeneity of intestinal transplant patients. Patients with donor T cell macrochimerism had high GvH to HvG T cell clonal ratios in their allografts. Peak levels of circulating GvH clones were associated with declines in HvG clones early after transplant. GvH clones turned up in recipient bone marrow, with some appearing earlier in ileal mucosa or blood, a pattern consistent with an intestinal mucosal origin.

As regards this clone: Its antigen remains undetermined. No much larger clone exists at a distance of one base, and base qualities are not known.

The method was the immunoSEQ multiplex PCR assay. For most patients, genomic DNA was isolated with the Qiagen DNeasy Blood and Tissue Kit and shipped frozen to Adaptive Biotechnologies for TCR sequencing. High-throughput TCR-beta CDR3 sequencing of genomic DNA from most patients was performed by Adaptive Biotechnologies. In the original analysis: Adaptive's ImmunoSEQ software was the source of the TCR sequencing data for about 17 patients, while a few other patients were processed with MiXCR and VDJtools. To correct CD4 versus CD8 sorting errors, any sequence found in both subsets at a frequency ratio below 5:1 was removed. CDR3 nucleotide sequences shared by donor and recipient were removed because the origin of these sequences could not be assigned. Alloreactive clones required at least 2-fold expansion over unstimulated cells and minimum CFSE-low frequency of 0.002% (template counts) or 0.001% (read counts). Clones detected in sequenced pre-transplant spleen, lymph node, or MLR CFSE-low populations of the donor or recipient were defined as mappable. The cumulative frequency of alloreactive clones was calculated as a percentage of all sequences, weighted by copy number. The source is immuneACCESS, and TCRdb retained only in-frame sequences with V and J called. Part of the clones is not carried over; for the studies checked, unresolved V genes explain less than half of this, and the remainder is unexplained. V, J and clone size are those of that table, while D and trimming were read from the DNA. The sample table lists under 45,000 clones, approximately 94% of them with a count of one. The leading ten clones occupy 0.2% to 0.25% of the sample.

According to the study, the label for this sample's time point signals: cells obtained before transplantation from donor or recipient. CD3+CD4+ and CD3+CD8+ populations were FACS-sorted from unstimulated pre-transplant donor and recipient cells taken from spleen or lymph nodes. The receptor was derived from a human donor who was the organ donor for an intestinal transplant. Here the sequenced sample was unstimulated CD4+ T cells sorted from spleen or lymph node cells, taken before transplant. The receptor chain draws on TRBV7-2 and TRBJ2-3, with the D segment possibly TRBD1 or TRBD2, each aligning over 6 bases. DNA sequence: TGTGCCAGCAGCGTAAGGGGGGTGGATACGCAGTATTTT. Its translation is CASSVRGVDTQYF.